This T cell receptor beta chain was captured by sequencing in a study of blood T cell repertoires in COVID-19 (TCRdb year 2020). For the wider study: Samples covering the acute and convalescent phases of COVID-19 were provided by collaborators in the United States, Italy and Spain. The prospective study material was composed of cDNA or gDNA derived from T cells, B-cell-depleted T cells, or PBMCs. The dataset comprised deeply sampled blood TCRbeta repertoires from subjects exposed to, actively infected with, or recovered from COVID-19. The repertoires were released in a freely available public database meant as a resource for research on the immune response to SARS-CoV-2. The samples were drawn from the first 160 participants of the ongoing ImmuneRACE study and from over 950 subjects provided by 6 global collaborators. The sample metadata nearly always contained a de-identified subject ID, COVID-19 status, age in years and sex. Where HLA class I and class II types were available, the types were taken from metadata supplied by the sample provider, not from assay-based typing.

The immunoSEQ Assay, a bias-controlled multiplex PCR, was used to amplify TCRbeta CDR3 regions from genomic DNA. In the authors' own workflow: Within the assay, amplification of reference gene primers was used to estimate how many nucleated cells each sample contained. Sequence reads were collapsed and filtered to measure the absolute abundance of every unique TCRbeta CDR3 rearrangement. Productive Simpson clonality was computed per sample as the square root of Simpson's diversity index over productive rearrangements. The table comes from immuneACCESS by way of TCRdb, which keeps in-frame sequences with V and J called. Part of the clones is missing from these tables; in studies checked, under half for an unresolved V gene and the rest for unknown reasons. For V, J and clone size, that table is used; D and trimming come from the DNA. This sample lists just over 250,000 clones; around 92% were detected once. The leading ten clones occupy 2% to 3% of the sample.

A note on this clone: Its specific antigen is unknown. Base quality data are lacking; no much larger clone is found one base away.

In Seattle, one collaborating source enrolled patients while the infection was active and tracked those patients longitudinally over the course of disease. Each collaborating institution followed its own protocols to collect whole blood in K2EDTA tubes. For TCRbeta analysis, collaborators shipped samples as frozen whole blood, isolated PBMCs, or DNA extracted from either of those sample types. Findings and caveats that apply to the study as a whole: How much clinical and demographic metadata was included differed by source and by participant, and the metadata was provided uncurated.

Sequences WNHNN (CDR1) and SYGVQD (CDR2) are obtained from the germline V gene (reference sequence). Including the terminal cysteine and phenylalanine, the CDR3 comprises 16 residues. Only CDR3 DNA remains: 48 bases, in frame from the first base. V and J are trimmed by 7 bases and 0 bases, and the gene matches miss 11 bases of the junction. The source of this sequence is a person aged 18 to 29 with COVID-19, enrolled during active disease. The V and J genes are TRBV10-1 and TRBJ2-7, and TRBD2 aligns with 8 junction nucleotides. Sequencing used peripheral blood. The nucleotide sequence is given as TGCGCCAGCACCCGCGGCGGGGGGACTAACTCCTACGAGCAGTACTTC. Its protein is CASTRGGGTNSYEQYF.